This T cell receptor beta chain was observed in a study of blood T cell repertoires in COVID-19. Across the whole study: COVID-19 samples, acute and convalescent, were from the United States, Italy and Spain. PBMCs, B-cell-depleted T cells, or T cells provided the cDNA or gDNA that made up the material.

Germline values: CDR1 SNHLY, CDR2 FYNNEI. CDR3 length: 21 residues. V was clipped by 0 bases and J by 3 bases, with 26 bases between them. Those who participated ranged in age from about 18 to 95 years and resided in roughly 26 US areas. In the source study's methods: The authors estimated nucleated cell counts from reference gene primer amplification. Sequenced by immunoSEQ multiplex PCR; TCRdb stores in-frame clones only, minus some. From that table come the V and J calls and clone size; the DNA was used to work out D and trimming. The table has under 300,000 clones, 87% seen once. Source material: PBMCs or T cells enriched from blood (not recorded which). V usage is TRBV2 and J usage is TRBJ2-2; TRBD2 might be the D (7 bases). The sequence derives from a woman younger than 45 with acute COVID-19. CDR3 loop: CASSEAMGGRKSGKDTGELFF. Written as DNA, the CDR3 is TGTGCCAGCAGTGAAGCGATGGGGGGCCGAAAAAGCGGGAAGGACACCGGGGAGCTGTTTTTT.